This TCR beta chain was recorded in a study of blood T cell repertoires in COVID-19. In the original processing: Nucleated cell counts were estimated from reference gene primer amplification. Measured with immunoSEQ multiplex PCR; TCRdb has only the in-frame clones, and not every one. V, J and clone size derive from that table, while D and trimming were established from the DNA sequence. This sample has about 160,000 clones, with around 85% found just once. V was clipped by 2 bases and J by 4 bases; unmatched bases: 13. This CDR3 contains 17 residues. Germline lookup yields CDR1 SGDLS and CDR2 YYNGEE.

The J gene is TRBJ2-5, the V gene TRBV9; 8 bases fit TRBD1. The sequencing input was peripheral blood. This receptor was taken from a human donor with acute or convalescent COVID-19. The donor label of this sample is uncertain. CDR3 protein: CASSVAGQGIFGETQYF. The CDR3 DNA reads TGTGCCAGCAGCGTCGCCGGACAGGGCATTTTTGGAGAGACCCAGTACTTC.